This TCR beta chain was profiled in a study of shared clonotypes between healthy human individuals. Each PCR replicate run on unsorted PBMC took in about 300 ng DNA, about 29,000 T cell genomes. Profiled with immunoSEQ multiplex PCR; TCRdb holds only in-frame clones, not every one. The sample shows fewer than 600,000 clones, about four fifths of them seen only once. This clone was found once. In unsorted samples, genomic DNA was obtained using 90 million or so PBMCs. CDR3 size: 13 residues. Trimming took 5 bases from V and 7 from J, leaving 15 bases between them. CDR1 SGDLS and CDR2 YYNGEE come from the germline V gene.

V usage is TRBV9 and J usage is TRBJ1-2, with D maybe TRBD1 (5 bases). Sequences were obtained from PBMCs. This sequence originates from a woman in her 40s in good health. Some clones in this sample may be carry-over from other donors' samples. The CDR3 region is CASSQGRGGGYTF. CDR3 bases: TGTGCCAGCAGTCAGGGCCGGGGTGGTGGCTACACCTTC. Filled out from reference TRBV9 and TRBJ1-2, the complete variable domain reads DSGVTQTPKHLITATGQRVTLRCSPRSGDLSVYWYQQSLDQGLQFLIQYYNGEERAKGNILERFSAQQFPDLHSELNLSSLELGDSALYFCASSQGRGGGYTFGSGTRLTVV.